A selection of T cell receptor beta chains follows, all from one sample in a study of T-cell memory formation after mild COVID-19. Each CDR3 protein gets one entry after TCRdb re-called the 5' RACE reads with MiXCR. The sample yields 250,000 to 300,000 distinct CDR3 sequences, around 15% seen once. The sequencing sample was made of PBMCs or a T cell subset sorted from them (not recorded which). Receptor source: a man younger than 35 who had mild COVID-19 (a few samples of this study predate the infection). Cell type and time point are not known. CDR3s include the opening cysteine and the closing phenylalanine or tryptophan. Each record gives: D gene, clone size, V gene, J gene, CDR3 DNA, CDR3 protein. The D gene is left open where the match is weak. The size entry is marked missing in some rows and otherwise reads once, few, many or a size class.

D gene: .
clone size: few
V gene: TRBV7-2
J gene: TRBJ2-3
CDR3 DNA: TGTGCCAGCAGCCCCCGGGGACCCAGTGGAGATACGCAGTATTTT
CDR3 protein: CASSPRGPSGDTQYF

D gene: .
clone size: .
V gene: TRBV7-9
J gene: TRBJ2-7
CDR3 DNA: TGTGCCAGCGCTAGGAGGCTAGCAGGATACGAGCAGTACTTC
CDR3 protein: CASARRLAGYEQYF

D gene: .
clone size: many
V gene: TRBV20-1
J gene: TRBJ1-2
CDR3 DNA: TGCAGTGCTGACCCGGCCGGGGACTATGGCTACACCTTC
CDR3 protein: CSADPAGDYGYTF

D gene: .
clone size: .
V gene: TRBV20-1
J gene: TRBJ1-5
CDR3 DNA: TGCAGTGCTAGCCCTGACAGTTATCAGCCCCAGCATTTT
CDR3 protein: CSASPDSYQPQHF

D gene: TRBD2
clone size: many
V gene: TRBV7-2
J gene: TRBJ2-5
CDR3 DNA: TGTGCCAGCAGCTTTGTAGCGGGGAACCAAGAGACCCAGTACTTC
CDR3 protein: CASSFVAGNQETQYF

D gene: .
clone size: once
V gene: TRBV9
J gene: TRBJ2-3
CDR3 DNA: TGTGCCAGCAGCGGGAACCCACTAGCAGATACGCAGTATTTT
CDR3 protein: CASSGNPLADTQYF

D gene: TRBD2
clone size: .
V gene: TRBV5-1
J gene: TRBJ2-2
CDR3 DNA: TGCGCCAGCAGCTCAGCGGGGGGGCCCTCCGGGGAGCTGTTTTTT
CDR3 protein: CASSSAGGPSGELFF

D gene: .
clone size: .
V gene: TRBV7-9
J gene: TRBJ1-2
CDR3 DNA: TGTGCCAGCAGCTTCCGAAAGAGGGCCTTCTATGGCTACACCTTC
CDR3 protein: CASSFRKRAFYGYTF

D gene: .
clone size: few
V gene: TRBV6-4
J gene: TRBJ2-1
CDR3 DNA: TGTGCCAGCAGTGAACAGCTTCTCGGCAATGAGCAGTTCTTC
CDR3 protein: CASSEQLLGNEQFF

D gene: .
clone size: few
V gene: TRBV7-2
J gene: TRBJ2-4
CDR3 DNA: TGTGCCAGCAGCCCTTGGGCTGGGGTAGCCAAAAACATTCAGTACTTC
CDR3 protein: CASSPWAGVAKNIQYF

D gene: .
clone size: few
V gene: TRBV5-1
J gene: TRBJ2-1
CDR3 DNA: TGCGCCAGCAGCTTGGCTGGGGGTATGGGGCAGTTCTTC
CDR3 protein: CASSLAGGMGQFF

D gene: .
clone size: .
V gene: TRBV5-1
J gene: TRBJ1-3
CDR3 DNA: TGCGCCAGCAGCGACCCCCAGACAGACGGAAACACCATATATTTT
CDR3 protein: CASSDPQTDGNTIYF

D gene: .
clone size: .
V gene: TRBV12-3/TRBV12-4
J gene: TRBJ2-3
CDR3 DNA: TGTGCCAGCAGTACGGACAGTGGTACGCAGTATTTT
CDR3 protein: CASSTDSGTQYF

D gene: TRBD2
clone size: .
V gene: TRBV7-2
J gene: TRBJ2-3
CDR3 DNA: TGTGCCAGCAGCCGAGGGCCTAGCGGGACGGGAGATACGCAGTATTTT
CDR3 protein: CASSRGPSGTGDTQYF

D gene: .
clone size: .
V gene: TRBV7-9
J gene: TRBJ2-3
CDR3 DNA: TGTGCCAGCAGCCCTCTTGCAGATACGCAGTATTTT
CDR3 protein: CASSPLADTQYF

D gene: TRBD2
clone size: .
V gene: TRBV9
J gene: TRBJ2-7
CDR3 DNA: TGTGCCAGCAGCGCAGGGCGGACTAGGGCCTACGAGCAGTACTTC
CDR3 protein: CASSAGRTRAYEQYF

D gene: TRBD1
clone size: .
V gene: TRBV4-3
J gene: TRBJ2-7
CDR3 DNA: TGCGCCAGCAGCCAAGAACCGGGACAGGGGGCCTACGAGCAGTACTTC
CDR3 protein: CASSQEPGQGAYEQYF

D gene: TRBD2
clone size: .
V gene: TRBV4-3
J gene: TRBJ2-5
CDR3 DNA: TGCGCCAGCAGCCAAGAGTCCAGCGGGGGACAGACCCAGTACTTC
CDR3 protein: CASSQESSGGQTQYF

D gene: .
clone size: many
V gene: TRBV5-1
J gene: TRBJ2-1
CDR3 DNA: TGCGCCAGCAGCAAGGGACCAAAACGGGAGCAGTTCTTC
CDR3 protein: CASSKGPKREQFF

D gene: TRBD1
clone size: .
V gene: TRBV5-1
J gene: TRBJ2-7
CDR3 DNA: TGCGCCAGCAGCCGAACGACAGGGCACGAGCAGTACTTC
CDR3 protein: CASSRTTGHEQYF

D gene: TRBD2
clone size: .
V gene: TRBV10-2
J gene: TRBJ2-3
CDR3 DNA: TGCGCCAGCAGAGGCGGGGGTTTAACAGATACGCAGTATTTT
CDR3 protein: CASRGGGLTDTQYF

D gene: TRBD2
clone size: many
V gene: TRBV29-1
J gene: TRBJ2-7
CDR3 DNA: TGCAGCGTGTGGGGGTCGGGAGGGGACGAGCAGTACTTC
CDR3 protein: CSVWGSGGDEQYF

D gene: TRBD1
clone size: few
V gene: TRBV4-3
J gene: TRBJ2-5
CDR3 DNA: TGCGCCAGCAGCCCGGGACAGTGGGAGACCCAGTACTTC
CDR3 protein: CASSPGQWETQYF

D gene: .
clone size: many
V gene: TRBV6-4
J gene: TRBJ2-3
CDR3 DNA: TGTGCCAGCAGGGCCGGGACTAGCACAGATACGCAGTATTTT
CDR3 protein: CASRAGTSTDTQYF

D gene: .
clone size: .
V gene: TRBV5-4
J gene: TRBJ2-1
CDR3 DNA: TGTGCCAGCAGCTCCAGGGAAAATGAGCAGTTCTTC
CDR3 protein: CASSSRENEQFF

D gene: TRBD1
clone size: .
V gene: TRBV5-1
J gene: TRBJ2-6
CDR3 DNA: TGCGCCAGCAGTATGGGACAGGGGGCAACCTCTGGGGCCAACGTCCTGACTTTC
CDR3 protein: CASSMGQGATSGANVLTF

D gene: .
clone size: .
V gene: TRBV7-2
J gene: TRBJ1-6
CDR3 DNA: TGTGCCAGCAGCTTAGAATGGGTTTCACCCCTCCACTTT
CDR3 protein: CASSLEWVSPLHF

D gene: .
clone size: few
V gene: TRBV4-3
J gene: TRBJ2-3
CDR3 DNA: TGCGCCAGCAGCCGAGCGTACTCTCCCGCAGATACGCAGTATTTT
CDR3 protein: CASSRAYSPADTQYF

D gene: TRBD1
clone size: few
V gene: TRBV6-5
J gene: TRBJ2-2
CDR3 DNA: TGTGCCAGCAGGCCAACACAGACAGGGCAGCGGGAGCTGTTTTTT
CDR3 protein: CASRPTQTGQRELFF

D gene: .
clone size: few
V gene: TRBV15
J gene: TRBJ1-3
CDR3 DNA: TGTGCCACCTCCGGGGCAAGGTCTGGAAACACCATATATTTT
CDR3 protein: CATSGARSGNTIYF

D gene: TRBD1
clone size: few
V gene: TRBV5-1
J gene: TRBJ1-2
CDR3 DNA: TGCGCCAGCAGCTTTGCAGGGGGCGCGGGCGGCTACACCTTC
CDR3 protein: CASSFAGGAGGYTF

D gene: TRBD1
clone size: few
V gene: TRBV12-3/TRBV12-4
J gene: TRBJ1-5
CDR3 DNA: TGTGCCAGCACCTCGCTCGGGACAGGGGACAATCAGCCCCAGCATTTT
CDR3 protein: CASTSLGTGDNQPQHF

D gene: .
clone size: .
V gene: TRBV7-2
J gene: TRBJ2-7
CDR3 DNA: TGTGCCAGCAGCTTAGGAGGGGGGGAATACGAGCAGTACTTC
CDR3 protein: CASSLGGGEYEQYF

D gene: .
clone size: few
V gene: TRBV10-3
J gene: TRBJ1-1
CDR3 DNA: TGTGCCATCAGTAACCAGCCAGCTTTGAACACTGAAGCTTTCTTT
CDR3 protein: CAISNQPALNTEAFF

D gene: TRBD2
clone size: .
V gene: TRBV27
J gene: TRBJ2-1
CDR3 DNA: TGTGCCAGCAGTTTAGCGGGGGAGAGGCGTGAGCAGTTCTTC
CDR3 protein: CASSLAGERREQFF

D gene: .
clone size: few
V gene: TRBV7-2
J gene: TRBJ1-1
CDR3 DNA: TGTGCCAGCAGCTCCACTTCAGGGGAGGTTGAAGCTTTCTTT
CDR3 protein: CASSSTSGEVEAFF

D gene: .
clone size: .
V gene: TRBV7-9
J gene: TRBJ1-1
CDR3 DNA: TGTGCCAGCAGCCCTACCCCCGCCGGCACTGAAGCTTTCTTT
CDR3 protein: CASSPTPAGTEAFF

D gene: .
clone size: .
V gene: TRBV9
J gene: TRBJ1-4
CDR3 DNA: TGTGCCAGCAGCCCCCCGGGCCAAAATGAAAAACTGTTTTTT
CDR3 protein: CASSPPGQNEKLFF

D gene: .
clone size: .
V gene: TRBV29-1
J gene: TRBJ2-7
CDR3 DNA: TGCAGCGTTGATTCCAGGGGCGACCAGTACGAGCAGTACTTC
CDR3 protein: CSVDSRGDQYEQYF

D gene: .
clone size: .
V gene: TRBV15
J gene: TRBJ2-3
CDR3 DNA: TGTGCCACCAGCGGACAGATCACAGATACGCAGTATTTT
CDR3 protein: CATSGQITDTQYF

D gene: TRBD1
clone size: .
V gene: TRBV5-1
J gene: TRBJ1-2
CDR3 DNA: TGCGCCAGCAGCTTACCGGCAGGGGGACGAGGCTACACCTTC
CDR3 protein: CASSLPAGGRGYTF

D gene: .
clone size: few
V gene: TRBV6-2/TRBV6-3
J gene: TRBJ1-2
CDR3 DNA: TGTGCCAGCAGTTACTCAATCTATGGCTACACCTTC
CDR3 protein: CASSYSIYGYTF

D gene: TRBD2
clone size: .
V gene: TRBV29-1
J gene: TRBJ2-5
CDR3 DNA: TGCAGCGTTGGGCGGGGGGCGAACCAAGAGACCCAGTACTTC
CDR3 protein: CSVGRGANQETQYF

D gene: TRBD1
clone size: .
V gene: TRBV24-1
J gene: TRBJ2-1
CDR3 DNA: TGTGCCACCAGGCCGGGACAGGGGAACAATGAGCAGTTCTTC
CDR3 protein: CATRPGQGNNEQFF

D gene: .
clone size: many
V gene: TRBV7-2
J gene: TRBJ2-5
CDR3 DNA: TGTGCCAGCAGCTTAGGGGGGCCTCAAGAGACCCAGTACTTC
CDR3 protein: CASSLGGPQETQYF

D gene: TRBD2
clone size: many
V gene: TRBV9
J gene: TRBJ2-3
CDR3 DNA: TGTGCCAGCAGCGCAGCGGGATCTACAGATACGCAGTATTTT
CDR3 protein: CASSAAGSTDTQYF

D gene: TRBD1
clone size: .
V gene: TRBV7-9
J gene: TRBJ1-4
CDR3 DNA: TGTGCCAGCAGCTTGGGACAGGGAGTTGAAAAACTGTTTTTT
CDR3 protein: CASSLGQGVEKLFF

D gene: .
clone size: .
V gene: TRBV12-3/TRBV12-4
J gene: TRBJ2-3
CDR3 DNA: TGTGCCTCCTGGTCCTCGACAGGTCCAACGACAGATACGCAGTATTTT
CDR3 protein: CASWSSTGPTTDTQYF

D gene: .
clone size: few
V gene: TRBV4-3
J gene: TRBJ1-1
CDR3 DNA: TGCGCCAGCAGCCAAGATGCAGGTCGTATGACTTTCTTT
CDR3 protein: CASSQDAGRMTFF

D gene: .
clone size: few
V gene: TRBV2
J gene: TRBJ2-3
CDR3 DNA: TGTGCCAGCAGTGTAGGGCCAGATACGCAGTATTTT
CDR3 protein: CASSVGPDTQYF

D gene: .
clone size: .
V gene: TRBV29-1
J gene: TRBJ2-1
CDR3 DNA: TGCAGCGTTTTTACTTACAATGAGCAGTTCTTC
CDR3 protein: CSVFTYNEQFF

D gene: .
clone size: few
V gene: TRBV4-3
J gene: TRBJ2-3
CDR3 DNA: TGCGCCAGCAGCCAATTCGCGGGCGCTAGCGCCACCTTGGATACGCAGTATTTT
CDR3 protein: CASSQFAGASATLDTQYF

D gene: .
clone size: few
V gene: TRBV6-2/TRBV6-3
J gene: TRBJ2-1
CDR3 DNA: TGTGCCAGCAGCAGGGACGGATGGAATGAGCAGTTCTTC
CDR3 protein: CASSRDGWNEQFF

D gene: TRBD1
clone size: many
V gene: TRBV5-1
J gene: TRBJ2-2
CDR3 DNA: TGCGCCAGCAGCTTGGACAGGGGGCTGAACACCGGGGAGCTGTTTTTT
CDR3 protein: CASSLDRGLNTGELFF

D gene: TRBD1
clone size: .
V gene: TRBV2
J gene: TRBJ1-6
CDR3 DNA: TGTGCCAGCAGCGGACAGGGGAGCACCCTCCACTTT
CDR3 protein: CASSGQGSTLHF

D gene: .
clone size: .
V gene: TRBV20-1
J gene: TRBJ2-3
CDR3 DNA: TGCAGTGCTCGAGACGGGGGAGGTAGCACAGATACGCAGTATTTT
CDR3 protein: CSARDGGGSTDTQYF

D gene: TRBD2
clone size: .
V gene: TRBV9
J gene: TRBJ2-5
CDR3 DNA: TGTGCCAGCAGCGACAGGACTAGCGGACAAGAGACCCAGTACTTC
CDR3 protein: CASSDRTSGQETQYF